The following is a TCR beta chain sequence with its context. This clone's antigen is unknown. No qualities accompany the bases; no much larger clone lies one base away. In Seattle, one collaborating source enrolled patients while the infection was active and tracked those patients longitudinally over the course of disease. Collaborating institutions collected whole blood in K2EDTA tubes following their own protocols. For TCRbeta analysis, collaborators shipped samples in one of three forms: frozen whole blood, isolated PBMCs, or DNA extracted from either of those sample types. The data originate from a study of blood T cell repertoires in COVID-19 (TCRdb year 2020). As for the study more broadly: Collaborator samples came from the United States, Italy and Spain and covered acute and convalescent phases of COVID-19. The material from the prospective study consisted of cDNA or gDNA derived from T cells, B-cell-depleted T cells, or PBMCs. The samples were drawn from the first 160 participants of the ongoing ImmuneRACE study and from about 1,200 subjects provided by 6 global collaborators. The repertoires were released in a freely available public database meant as a resource for research on the immune response to SARS-CoV-2. Deeply sampled blood TCRbeta repertoires from subjects exposed to, actively infected with, or recovered from COVID-19 were included in the dataset. Where HLA class I and class II types were available, the types were taken from metadata supplied by the sample provider, not from assay-based typing. Nearly every sample came with metadata listing a de-identified subject ID, COVID-19 status, age in years and sex.

From the germline V gene, CDR1 is MGHRA and CDR2 is YSYEKL. From the cysteine up to the phenylalanine, the CDR3 has a length of 11 residues. Only the CDR3 part of the read is kept: 33 bases, read in frame from the first base. At the junction V is shortened by 4 bases and J by 11 bases; bases outside the gene matches: 2. On the study overall, not on this receptor specifically: How much clinical and demographic metadata was included differed by source and by participant, and the metadata was provided uncurated.

TCRbeta CDR3 regions were amplified from genomic DNA using the immunoSEQ Assay, a bias-controlled multiplex PCR. Processing in the source paper ran as follows. Nucleated cell counts per sample were estimated from amplification of reference gene primers within the assay. To quantify the absolute abundance of each unique TCRbeta CDR3 rearrangement, sequence reads were collapsed and filtered. For each sample, productive Simpson clonality was calculated by taking the square root of Simpson's diversity index across productive rearrangements. TCRdb carries this immuneACCESS record with in-frame sequences only. Its versions omit some clonotypes, under half of them owing to an unresolved V gene in the studies checked, with the rest unexplained. The V and J calls and the clone size are those of that table, but D and trimming were determined from the DNA. Within this sample are about 320,000 clones, with around 88% of them counted one time only. Of the sample, 1.6% is held by the ten largest clones.

The origin of this receptor is a woman aged 25-40 years with COVID-19, enrolled during active disease. Sequencing was carried out using peripheral blood. The V and J genes are TRBV4-1 and TRBJ1-1; 9 junctional bases match TRBD1. The CDR3 has the sequence CASSPGTGAFF. The DNA is as follows: TGCGCCAGCAGCCCCGGGACAGGGGCTTTCTTT.